A selection of T cell receptor beta chains follows, all from one sample in a study of shared clonotypes between healthy human individuals. Data came from immunoSEQ multiplex PCR; TCRdb stores just in-frame clones and leaves some out. The data contain some 2,000,000 clones, 85% to 95% of them seen just once; the ten biggest clones take up 0.13%. Sample: naive CD4+ T cells sorted from blood. The receptors here all came from a man between 18 and 35 years old in good health. Both conserved end residues are part of each CDR3. D genes are given only for firm matches. Only part of the rows carry a size: once, few, many, or a class if the clone is expanded.

size: NA
V: TRBV28
D: NA
J: TRBJ1-1
CDR3: CASGTLGGEAFF
DNA: TGTGCCAGCGGAACTTTGGGGGGTGAAGCTTTCTTT

size: NA
V: TRBV7-9
D: NA
J: TRBJ2-7
CDR3: CASSLGARLYEQYF
DNA: TGTGCCAGCAGCTTAGGTGCGCGCTTATACGAGCAGTACTTC

size: few
V: TRBV4-1
D: NA
J: TRBJ1-1
CDR3: CASSQVLKNTEAFF
DNA: TGCGCCAGCAGCCAAGTATTGAAGAACACTGAAGCTTTCTTT

size: NA
V: TRBV19
D: NA
J: TRBJ2-1
CDR3: CASSISRDNNEQFF
DNA: TGTGCCAGTAGTATATCTCGGGACAACAATGAGCAGTTCTTC

size: NA
V: TRBV14
D: NA
J: TRBJ1-1
CDR3: CASSQDIGPGAFF
DNA: TGTGCCAGCAGCCAAGATATCGGGCCGGGGGCTTTCTTT

size: NA
V: TRBV15
D: NA
J: TRBJ1-3
CDR3: CATSMGGTGNTIYF
DNA: TGTGCCACCAGCATGGGTGGGACTGGAAACACCATATATTTT

size: NA
V: TRBV18
D: TRBD2
J: TRBJ2-2
CDR3: CASCASGIPNTGELFF
DNA: TGTGCCAGCTGCGCTAGCGGGATACCCAACACCGGGGAGCTGTTTTTT

size: NA
V: TRBV5-1
D: NA
J: TRBJ1-2
CDR3: CASSLATSASSGYTF
DNA: TGCGCCAGCAGCTTGGCAACCAGCGCTAGTTCTGGCTACACCTTC

size: NA
V: TRBV6-5
D: TRBD2
J: TRBJ2-7
CDR3: CASSYSPGLLFHEQYF
DNA: TGTGCCAGCAGTTACTCGCCGGGACTACTTTTCCACGAGCAGTACTTC

size: NA
V: TRBV19
D: NA
J: TRBJ1-5
CDR3: CASRETGPGLGNQPQHF
DNA: TGTGCCAGTAGAGAGACAGGCCCTGGACTTGGCAATCAGCCCCAGCATTTT

size: NA
V: TRBV11-2
D: TRBD2
J: TRBJ2-3
CDR3: CASSLTGTSMHTQYF
DNA: TGTGCCAGCAGCCTAACCGGGACTAGTATGCATACGCAGTATTTT

size: NA
V: TRBV4-1
D: NA
J: TRBJ1-5
CDR3: CASSQDGGGGLGNQPQHF
DNA: TGCGCCAGCAGCCAAGATGGGGGTGGGGGGCTAGGCAATCAGCCCCAGCATTTT

size: NA
V: TRBV6-5
D: TRBD1
J: TRBJ2-3
CDR3: CASSLTGGRTDTQYF
DNA: TGTGCCAGCAGTTTAACAGGGGGCCGCACAGATACGCAGTATTTT

size: NA
V: TRBV5-4
D: TRBD1
J: TRBJ2-5
CDR3: CASSSSRDRVPETQYF
DNA: TGTGCCAGCAGCTCGTCCCGGGACAGGGTCCCCGAGACCCAGTACTTC

size: NA
V: TRBV4-3
D: NA
J: TRBJ2-7
CDR3: CASSQEPGETYEQYF
DNA: TGCGCCAGCAGCCAAGAGCCGGGGGAGACCTACGAGCAGTACTTC

size: NA
V: TRBV27
D: NA
J: TRBJ2-7
CDR3: CASSPRWGQGHEQYF
DNA: TGTGCCAGCAGCCCGAGATGGGGGCAGGGCCACGAGCAGTACTTC

size: once
V: TRBV7-8
D: NA
J: TRBJ1-1
CDR3: CASSKPGQLLNTEAFF
DNA: TGTGCCAGCAGCAAACCGGGACAACTCTTGAACACTGAAGCTTTCTTT

size: NA
V: TRBV18
D: NA
J: TRBJ1-4
CDR3: CASSRNPQAATNEKLFF
DNA: TGTGCCAGCTCACGCAATCCCCAGGCAGCAACTAATGAAAAACTGTTTTTT

size: NA
V: TRBV6-5
D: NA
J: TRBJ1-3
CDR3: CASSRLGERNTIYF
DNA: TGTGCCAGCAGTCGCCTAGGGGAAAGAAACACCATATATTTT

size: NA
V: TRBV10-2
D: NA
J: TRBJ2-4
CDR3: CASSEKLAKNIQYF
DNA: TGCGCCAGCAGTGAGAAGTTAGCCAAAAACATTCAGTACTTC

size: NA
V: TRBV5-1
D: TRBD1
J: TRBJ1-6
CDR3: CASSSGQAVEPLHF
DNA: TGCGCCAGCAGCTCGGGACAGGCGGTGGAACCCCTCCACTTT

size: NA
V: TRBV2
D: TRBD1
J: TRBJ1-2
CDR3: CASSVPKSGQGPANYGYTF
DNA: TGTGCCAGCAGTGTTCCCAAATCCGGACAGGGACCAGCTAACTATGGCTACACCTTC

size: NA
V: TRBV7-2
D: NA
J: TRBJ1-2
CDR3: CASSLEGHYGYTF
DNA: TGTGCCAGCAGCTTGGAGGGGCACTATGGCTACACCTTC

size: once
V: TRBV10-3
D: NA
J: TRBJ2-3
CDR3: CAIMRTFPDTQYF
DNA: TGTGCCATCATGAGGACCTTTCCAGATACGCAGTATTTT

size: once
V: TRBV5-1
D: NA
J: TRBJ2-3
CDR3: CASSLEGVGTDTQYF
DNA: TGCGCCAGCAGCTTGGAGGGTGTGGGCACAGATACGCAGTATTTT

size: many
V: TRBV30
D: NA
J: TRBJ1-1
CDR3: CACNVVGSNTEAFF
DNA: TGTGCCTGCAATGTCGTTGGCTCGAACACTGAAGCTTTCTTT

size: NA
V: TRBV18
D: NA
J: TRBJ2-3
CDR3: CASSPDSTDTQYF
DNA: TGTGCCAGCTCACCAGACAGCACAGATACGCAGTATTTT

size: NA
V: TRBV6-5
D: TRBD1
J: TRBJ2-2
CDR3: CASSSYEGARTGELFF
DNA: TGTGCCAGCAGTTCCTATGAGGGGGCGAGGACCGGGGAGCTGTTTTTT

size: once
V: TRBV5-1
D: TRBD1
J: TRBJ2-7
CDR3: CASSQTPGGEQYF
DNA: TGCGCCAGCAGCCAGACCCCAGGGGGCGAGCAGTACTTC

size: NA
V: TRBV7-9
D: NA
J: TRBJ2-3
CDR3: CASSQTDYTDTQYF
DNA: TGTGCCAGCAGCCAGACTGACTACACAGATACGCAGTATTTT

size: NA
V: TRBV10-3
D: NA
J: TRBJ2-5
CDR3: CASQTGTQETQYF
DNA: TGTGCCTCCCAAACGGGTACCCAAGAGACCCAGTACTTC

size: NA
V: TRBV18
D: TRBD1
J: TRBJ2-3
CDR3: CASSLQGVADTQYF
DNA: TGTGCCAGCTCACTTCAGGGGGTAGCAGATACGCAGTATTTT

size: NA
V: TRBV14
D: NA
J: TRBJ2-3
CDR3: CASSQDQQNTDTQYF
DNA: TGTGCCAGCAGCCAAGACCAGCAAAACACAGATACGCAGTATTTT

size: NA
V: TRBV2
D: TRBD1
J: TRBJ1-2
CDR3: CASIKDRANYGYTF
DNA: TGTGCCAGCATAAAGGACAGGGCAAACTATGGCTACACCTTC

size: NA
V: TRBV7-6
D: TRBD1
J: TRBJ1-2
CDR3: CASSRTGGEGYTF
DNA: TGTGCCAGCAGCAGGACAGGGGGCGAAGGCTACACCTTC

size: NA
V: TRBV5-8
D: TRBD1
J: TRBJ1-4
CDR3: CASSRGQGATYWTNEKLFF
DNA: TGTGCCAGCAGCAGAGGACAGGGAGCGACTTACTGGACTAATGAAAAACTGTTTTTT

size: NA
V: TRBV4-3
D: NA
J: TRBJ2-2
CDR3: CASSQDQGAIYTGELFF
DNA: TGCGCCAGCAGCCAAGATCAAGGGGCGATTTACACCGGGGAGCTGTTTTTT

size: NA
V: TRBV9
D: NA
J: TRBJ2-1
CDR3: CASSVIPGDWEQFF
DNA: TGTGCCAGCAGCGTAATACCAGGGGATTGGGAGCAGTTCTTC

size: NA
V: TRBV13
D: TRBD2
J: TRBJ2-7
CDR3: CASSSQWTSGSLRGSVAYEQYF
DNA: TGTGCCAGCAGCTCCCAATGGACTAGCGGGAGTCTCCGAGGTTCAGTGGCCTACGAGCAGTACTTC

size: NA
V: TRBV27
D: NA
J: TRBJ1-5
CDR3: CASSPGTDSNQPQHF
DNA: TGTGCCAGCAGTCCCGGGACGGATAGCAATCAGCCCCAGCATTTT

size: NA
V: TRBV10-3
D: NA
J: TRBJ1-1
CDR3: CAISSGVGNTEAFF
DNA: TGTGCCATCAGCTCGGGGGTTGGGAACACTGAAGCTTTCTTT

size: NA
V: TRBV6-6
D: TRBD1
J: TRBJ1-1
CDR3: CASSYSDRVGTEAFF
DNA: TGTGCCAGCAGTTACTCGGACAGGGTGGGCACTGAAGCTTTCTTT

size: NA
V: TRBV7-2
D: TRBD2
J: TRBJ2-7
CDR3: CASSSFSGVRDEQYF
DNA: TGTGCCAGCAGCTCATTTAGCGGGGTCAGGGACGAGCAGTACTTC

size: NA
V: TRBV6-1
D: NA
J: TRBJ1-5
CDR3: CASSDPGRYQPQHF
DNA: TGTGCCAGCAGTGACCCAGGCCGATATCAGCCCCAGCATTTT

size: many
V: TRBV5-1
D: TRBD2
J: TRBJ2-2
CDR3: CASLGLAGNTGELFF
DNA: TGCGCCAGCCTTGGACTAGCGGGGAACACCGGGGAGCTGTTTTTT

size: NA
V: TRBV4-1
D: TRBD2
J: TRBJ2-7
CDR3: CASSQDSSGSYEQYF
DNA: TGCGCCAGCAGCCAAGATTCTAGCGGCTCCTACGAGCAGTACTTC

size: NA
V: TRBV5-4
D: NA
J: TRBJ2-2
CDR3: CASSPRPGQNTGELFF
DNA: TGTGCCAGCAGCCCGCGACCCGGTCAGAACACCGGGGAGCTGTTTTTT

size: NA
V: TRBV6-5
D: TRBD2
J: TRBJ2-1
CDR3: CASRQGLAVINEQFF
DNA: TGTGCCAGCAGGCAAGGACTAGCGGTAATTAATGAGCAGTTCTTC

size: once
V: TRBV20-1
D: NA
J: TRBJ2-1
CDR3: CSATRGLEQFF
DNA: TGCAGTGCAACCCGGGGACTTGAGCAGTTCTTC

size: once
V: TRBV5-1
D: NA
J: TRBJ1-2
CDR3: CASSLDRNYGYTF
DNA: TGCGCCAGCAGCCTAGACAGAAACTATGGCTACACCTTC

size: once
V: TRBV6-5
D: NA
J: TRBJ2-4
CDR3: CASGGFGAKNIQYF
DNA: TGTGCCAGCGGGGGGTTTGGGGCCAAAAACATTCAGTACTTC

size: once
V: TRBV7-3
D: NA
J: TRBJ2-2
CDR3: CASSFLPQGGNTGELFF
DNA: TGTGCCAGCAGCTTCCTCCCGCAGGGGGGTAACACCGGGGAGCTGTTTTTT